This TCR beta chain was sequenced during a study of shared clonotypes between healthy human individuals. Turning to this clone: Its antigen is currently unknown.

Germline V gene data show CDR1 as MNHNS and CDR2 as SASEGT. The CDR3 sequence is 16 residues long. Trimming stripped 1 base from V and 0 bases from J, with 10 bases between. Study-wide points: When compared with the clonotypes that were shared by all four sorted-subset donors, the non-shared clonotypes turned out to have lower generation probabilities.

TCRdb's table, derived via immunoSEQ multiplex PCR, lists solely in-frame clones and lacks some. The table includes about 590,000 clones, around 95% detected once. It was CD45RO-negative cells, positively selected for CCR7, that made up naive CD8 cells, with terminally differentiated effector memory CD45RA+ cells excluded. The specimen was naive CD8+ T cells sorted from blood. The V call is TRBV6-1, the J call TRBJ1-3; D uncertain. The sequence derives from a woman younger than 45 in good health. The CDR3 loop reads CASSEGYLSSGNTIYF. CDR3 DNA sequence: TGTGCCAGCAGTGAAGGGTACTTAAGCTCTGGAAACACCATATATTTT.